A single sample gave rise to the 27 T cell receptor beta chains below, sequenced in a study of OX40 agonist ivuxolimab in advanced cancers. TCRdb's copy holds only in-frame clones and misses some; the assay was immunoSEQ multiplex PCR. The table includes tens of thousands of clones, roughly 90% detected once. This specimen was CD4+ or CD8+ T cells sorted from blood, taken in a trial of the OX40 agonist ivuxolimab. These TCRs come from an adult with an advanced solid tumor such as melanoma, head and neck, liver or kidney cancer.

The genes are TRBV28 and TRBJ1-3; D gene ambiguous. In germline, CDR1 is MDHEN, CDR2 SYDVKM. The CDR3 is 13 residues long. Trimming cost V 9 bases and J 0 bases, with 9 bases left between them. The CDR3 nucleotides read TGTGCCAGTAGAATTTTCTCTGGAAACACCATATATTTT. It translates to CASRIFSGNTIYF. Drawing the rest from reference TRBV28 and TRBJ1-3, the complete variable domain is DVKVTQSSRYLVKRTGEKVFLECVQDMDHENMFWYRQDPGLGLRLIYFSYDVKMKEKGDIPEGYSVSREKKERFSLILESASTNQTSMYLCASRIFSGNTIYFGEGSWLTVV.

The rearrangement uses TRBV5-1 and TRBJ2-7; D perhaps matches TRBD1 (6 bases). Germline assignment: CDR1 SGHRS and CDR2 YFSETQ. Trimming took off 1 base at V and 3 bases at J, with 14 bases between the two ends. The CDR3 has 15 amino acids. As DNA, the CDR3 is TGCGCCAGCAGCTTGCCCGGACAGTTCGGCTACGAGCAGTACTTC. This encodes CASSLPGQFGYEQYF.

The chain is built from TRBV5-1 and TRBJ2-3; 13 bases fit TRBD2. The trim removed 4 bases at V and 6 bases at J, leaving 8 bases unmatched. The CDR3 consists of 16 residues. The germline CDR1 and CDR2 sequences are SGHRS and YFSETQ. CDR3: CASSPAGLAGVDTQYF. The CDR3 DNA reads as TGCGCCAGCAGCCCGGCCGGACTAGCGGGAGTGGATACGCAGTATTTT.

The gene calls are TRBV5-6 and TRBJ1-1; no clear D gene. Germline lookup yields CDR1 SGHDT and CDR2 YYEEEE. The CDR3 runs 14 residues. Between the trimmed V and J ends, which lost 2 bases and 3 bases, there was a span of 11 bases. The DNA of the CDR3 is TGTGCCAGCAGCTTACGAGGGATACACACTGAAGCTTTCTTT. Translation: CASSLRGIHTEAFF.

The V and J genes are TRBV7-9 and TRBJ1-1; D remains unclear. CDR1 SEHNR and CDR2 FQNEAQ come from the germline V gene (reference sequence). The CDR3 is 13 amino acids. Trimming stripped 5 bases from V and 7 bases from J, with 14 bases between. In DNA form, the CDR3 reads TGTGCCAGCAGCCCTTGGGTCAAGATTGAAGCTTTCTTT. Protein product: CASSPWVKIEAFF. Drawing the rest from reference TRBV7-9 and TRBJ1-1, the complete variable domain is DTGVSQNPRHKITKRGQNVTFRCDPISEHNRLYWYRQTLGQGPEFLTYFQNEAQLEKSRLLSDRFSAERPKGSFSTLEIQRTEQGDSAMYLCASSPWVKIEAFFGQGTRLTVV.

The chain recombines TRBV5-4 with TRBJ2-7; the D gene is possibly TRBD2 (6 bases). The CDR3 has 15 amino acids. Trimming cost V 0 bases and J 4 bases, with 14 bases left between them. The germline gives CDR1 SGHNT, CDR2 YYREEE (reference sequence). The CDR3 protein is CASSLVPGGRYEQYF. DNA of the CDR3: TGTGCCAGCAGCTTGGTCCCAGGAGGGCGGTACGAGCAGTACTTC. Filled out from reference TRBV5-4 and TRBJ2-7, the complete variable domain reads ETGVTQSPTHLIKTRGQQVTLRCSSQSGHNTVSWYQQALGQGPQFIFQYYREEENGRGNFPPRFSGLQFPNYSSELNVNALELDDSALYLCASSLVPGGRYEQYFGPGTRLTVT.

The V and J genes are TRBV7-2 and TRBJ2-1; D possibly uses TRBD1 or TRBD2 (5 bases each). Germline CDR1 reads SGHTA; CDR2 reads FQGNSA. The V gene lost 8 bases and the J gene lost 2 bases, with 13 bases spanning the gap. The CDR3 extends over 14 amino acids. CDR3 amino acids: CASGMGVTYNEQFF. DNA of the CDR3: TGTGCCAGCGGGATGGGGGTAACCTACAATGAGCAGTTCTTC.

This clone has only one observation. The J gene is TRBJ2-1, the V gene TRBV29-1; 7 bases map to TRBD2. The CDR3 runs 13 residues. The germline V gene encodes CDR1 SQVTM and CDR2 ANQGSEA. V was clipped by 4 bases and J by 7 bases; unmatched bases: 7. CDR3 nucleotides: TGCAGCGTTGGACCGGGAGGTCGTAATGAGCAGTTCTTC. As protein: CSVGPGGRNEQFF.

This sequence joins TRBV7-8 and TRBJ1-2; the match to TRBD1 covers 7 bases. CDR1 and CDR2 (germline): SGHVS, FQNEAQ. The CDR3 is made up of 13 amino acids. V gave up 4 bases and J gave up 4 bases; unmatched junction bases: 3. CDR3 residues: CASSSGTVYGYTF. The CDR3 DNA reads TGTGCCAGCAGCTCAGGGACAGTCTATGGCTACACCTTC.

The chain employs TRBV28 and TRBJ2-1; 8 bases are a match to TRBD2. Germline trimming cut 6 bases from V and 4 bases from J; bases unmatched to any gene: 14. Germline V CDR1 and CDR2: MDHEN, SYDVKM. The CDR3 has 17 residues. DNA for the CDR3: TGTGCCAGCAGCGGCGCCCAAGCGGGAGATGGGTACAATGAGCAGTTCTTC. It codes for CASSGAQAGDGYNEQFF.

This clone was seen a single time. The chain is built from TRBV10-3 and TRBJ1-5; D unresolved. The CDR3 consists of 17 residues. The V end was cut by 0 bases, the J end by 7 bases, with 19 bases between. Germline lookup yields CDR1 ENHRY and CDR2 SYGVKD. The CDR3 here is CAISESVGRIFKQPQHF. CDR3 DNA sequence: TGTGCCATCAGTGAGTCCGTAGGAAGGATATTCAAGCAGCCCCAGCATTTT.

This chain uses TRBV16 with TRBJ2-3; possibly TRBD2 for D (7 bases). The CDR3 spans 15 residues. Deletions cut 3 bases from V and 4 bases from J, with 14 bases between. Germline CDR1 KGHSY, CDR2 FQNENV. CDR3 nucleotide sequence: TGTGCCAGCAGCCACCTTCCGGGGGGCGCAGATACGCAGTATTTT. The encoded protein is CASSHLPGGADTQYF.

The CDR3 reads CASSPSTVTYTEAFF. CDR3 nucleotides: TGTGCCAGCAGCCCATCGACAGTGACTTACACTGAAGCTTTCTTT. The V and J genes are TRBV7-2 and TRBJ1-1, with a possible D match to TRBD1 (5 bases). Trimming removed 5 bases at V and 3 bases at J, with 16 bases between. CDR1 SGHTA and CDR2 FQGNSA come from the germline V gene. CDR3 length: 15 amino acids.

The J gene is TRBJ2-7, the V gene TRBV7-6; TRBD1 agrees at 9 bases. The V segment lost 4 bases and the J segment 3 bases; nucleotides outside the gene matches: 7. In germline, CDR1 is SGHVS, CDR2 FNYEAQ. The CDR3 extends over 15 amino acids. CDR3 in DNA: TGTGCCAGCAGCTCGGACCCGGGACAGGGCTACGAGCAGTACTTC. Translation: CASSSDPGQGYEQYF.

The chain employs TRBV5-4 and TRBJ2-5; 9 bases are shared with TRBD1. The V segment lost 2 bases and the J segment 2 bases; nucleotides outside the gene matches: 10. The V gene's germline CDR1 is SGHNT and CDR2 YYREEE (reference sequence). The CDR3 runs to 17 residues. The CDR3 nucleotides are TGTGCCAGCAGCTTTCACCTACCGGGACAGGGACAAGAGACCCAGTACTTC. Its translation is CASSFHLPGQGQETQYF. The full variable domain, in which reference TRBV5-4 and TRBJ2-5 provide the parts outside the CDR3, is ETGVTQSPTHLIKTRGQQVTLRCSSQSGHNTVSWYQQALGQGPQFIFQYYREEENGRGNFPPRFSGLQFPNYSSELNVNALELDDSALYLCASSFHLPGQGQETQYFGPGTRLLVL.

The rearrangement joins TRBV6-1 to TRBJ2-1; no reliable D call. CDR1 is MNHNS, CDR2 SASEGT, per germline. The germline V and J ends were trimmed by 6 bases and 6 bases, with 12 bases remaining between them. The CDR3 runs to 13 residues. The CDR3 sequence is CASRYSLGNEQFF. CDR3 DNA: TGTGCCAGCAGGTACAGCCTGGGCAATGAGCAGTTCTTC.

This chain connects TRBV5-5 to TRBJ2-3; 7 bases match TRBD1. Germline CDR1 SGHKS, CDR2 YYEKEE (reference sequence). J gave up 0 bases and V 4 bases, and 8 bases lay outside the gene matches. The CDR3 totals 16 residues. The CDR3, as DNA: TGTGCCAGCAGCCGTGAAAGGGGGCGCAGCACAGATACGCAGTATTTT. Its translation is CASSRERGRSTDTQYF. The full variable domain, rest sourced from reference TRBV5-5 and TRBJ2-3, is DAGVTQSPTHLIKTRGQQVTLRCSPISGHKSVSWYQQVLGQGPQFIFQYYEKEERGRGNFPDRFSARQFPNYSSELNVNALLLGDSALYLCASSRERGRSTDTQYFGPGTRLTVL.

The CDR3 loop is CASSFRGGGETQYF. DNA for the CDR3: TGTGCCAGCAGCTTCCGCGGGGGTGGAGAGACCCAGTACTTC. V is TRBV11-2 and J is TRBJ2-5; the match to TRBD2 covers 7 bases. Unmatched junction bases numbered 5, after V lost 3 bases and J lost 4 bases. CDR1 is SGHAT and CDR2 is FQNNGV in the germline V gene. CDR3 length: 14 residues.

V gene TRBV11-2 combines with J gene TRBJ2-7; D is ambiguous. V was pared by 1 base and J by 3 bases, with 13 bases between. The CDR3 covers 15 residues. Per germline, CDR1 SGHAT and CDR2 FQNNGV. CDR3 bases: TGTGCCAGCAGCTTAGCGAACAGCTTACTCTACGAGCAGTACTTC. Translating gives CASSLANSLLYEQYF.

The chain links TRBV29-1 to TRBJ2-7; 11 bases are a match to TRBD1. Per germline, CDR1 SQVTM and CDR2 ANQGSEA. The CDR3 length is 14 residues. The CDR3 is CSSGGQGALYEQYF. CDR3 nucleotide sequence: TGCAGTTCGGGAGGACAGGGGGCGCTTTACGAGCAGTACTTC.

The CDR3 loop is CASSPGFYNEQFF. DNA for the CDR3: TGTGCCAGCAGTCCGGGGTTTTACAATGAGCAGTTCTTC. The rearrangement links TRBV6-5 to TRBJ2-1; weak D call: TRBD2 (5 bases). The CDR3 is 13 amino acids. Trimming left V 5 bases short and J 4 bases short, with 9 bases between. The germline V gene encodes CDR1 MNHEY and CDR2 SVGAGI.

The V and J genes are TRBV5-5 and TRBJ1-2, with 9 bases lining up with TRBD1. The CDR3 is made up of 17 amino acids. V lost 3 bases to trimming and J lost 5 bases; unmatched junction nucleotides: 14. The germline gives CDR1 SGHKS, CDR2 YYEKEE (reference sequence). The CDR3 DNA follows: TGTGCCAGCAGCTATGGACAGGGGACGTTTTCTCCATATGGCTACACCTTC. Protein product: CASSYGQGTFSPYGYTF. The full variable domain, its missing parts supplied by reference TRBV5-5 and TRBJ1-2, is DAGVTQSPTHLIKTRGQQVTLRCSPISGHKSVSWYQQVLGQGPQFIFQYYEKEERGRGNFPDRFSARQFPNYSSELNVNALLLGDSALYLCASSYGQGTFSPYGYTFGSGTRLTVV.

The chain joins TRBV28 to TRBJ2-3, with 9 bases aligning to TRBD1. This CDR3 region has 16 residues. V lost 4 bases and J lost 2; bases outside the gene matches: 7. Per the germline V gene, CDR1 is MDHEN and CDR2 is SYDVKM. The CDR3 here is CASSSGTGPYTDTQYF. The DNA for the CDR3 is TGTGCCAGCAGTTCCGGGACAGGGCCCTACACAGATACGCAGTATTTT.

This CDR3 is CASSPLNRGVNEQYF. DNA for the CDR3: TGTGCCAGCTCACCTTTAAACAGGGGAGTTAACGAGCAGTACTTC. The gene calls are TRBV18 and TRBJ2-7; 7 nucleotides match TRBD1. The CDR3 consists of 15 residues. V lost 3 bases and J lost 5; bases outside the gene matches: 10. Germline V gene sequence: CDR1 KGHSH, CDR2 LQKENI.

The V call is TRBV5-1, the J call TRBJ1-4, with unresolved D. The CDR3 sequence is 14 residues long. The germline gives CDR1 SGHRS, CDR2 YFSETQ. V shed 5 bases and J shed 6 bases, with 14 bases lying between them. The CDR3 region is CASSRLGFHEKLFF. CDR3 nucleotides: TGCGCCAGCAGTCGTCTGGGCTTCCATGAAAAACTGTTTTTT.

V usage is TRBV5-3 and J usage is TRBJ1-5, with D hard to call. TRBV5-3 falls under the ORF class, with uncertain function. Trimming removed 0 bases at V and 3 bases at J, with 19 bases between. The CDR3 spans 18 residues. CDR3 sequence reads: CARSLDLDCNRSNQPQHF. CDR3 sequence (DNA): TGTGCCAGAAGCTTGGATCTGGACTGCAATCGATCCAATCAGCCCCAGCATTTT.

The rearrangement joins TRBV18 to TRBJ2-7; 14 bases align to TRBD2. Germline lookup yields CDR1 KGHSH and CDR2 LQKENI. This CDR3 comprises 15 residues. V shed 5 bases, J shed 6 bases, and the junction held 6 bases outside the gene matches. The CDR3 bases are TGTGCCAGCTCAAAGGGACTAGCGGGAGCGGTCGAGCAGTACTTC. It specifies CASSKGLAGAVEQYF.